These 15 T cell receptor beta chains share one sample of origin, sequenced in a study of control samples from healthy donors and cancer patients. The method was immunoSEQ multiplex PCR; TCRdb's version includes in-frame clones alone and lacks a portion of them. The sample has about 150,000 clones, 93% seen once. The sequenced material came from blood. The receptors were gathered from a man aged 50 to 59 in good health.

The J gene is TRBJ1-5, the V gene TRBV7-9, with D possibly TRBD1 on 5 matching bases. Trimming shortened V by 3 bases and J by 4 bases, and 10 bases separated the two germline ends. The CDR3 is made up of 14 amino acids. Germline V CDR1 and CDR2: SEHNR, FQNEAQ (reference sequence). CDR3 sequence reads: CASSFSQGNQPQHF. The CDR3, as DNA: TGTGCCAGCAGCTTTTCCCAGGGTAATCAGCCCCAGCATTTT.

V is TRBV15 and J is TRBJ2-4; weak D call: TRBD2 (5 bases). CDR1 is LNHNV and CDR2 is YYDKDF in the germline V gene (reference sequence). The CDR3 covers 17 residues. The V and J ends lost 0 bases and 6 bases respectively, with 18 bases between them. CDR3 protein: CATSRDRGSPTGNIQYF. CDR3 sequence (DNA): TGTGCCACCAGCAGAGATCGAGGGTCACCGACGGGAAACATTCAGTACTTC.

V is TRBV10-3 and J is TRBJ2-4; tentative D call: TRBD1 (6 bases). Looked up from germline, CDR1 is ENHRY and CDR2 is SYGVKD. This CDR3 contains 16 residues. The V end was cut by 2 bases, the J end by 1 base, with 12 bases between. The CDR3 spells CAISESPGVAKNIQYF. For the CDR3, the DNA is TGTGCCATCAGTGAGAGCCCAGGGGTGGCCAAAAACATTCAGTACTTC.

The J gene is TRBJ2-7, the V gene TRBV6-5; 11 bases line up with TRBD2. Germline V gene data show CDR1 as MNHEY and CDR2 as SVGAGI. The CDR3 extends over 14 amino acids. J gave up 4 bases and V 7 bases, and 6 bases lay outside the gene matches. The CDR3 sequence: CASTLAGGHYEQYF. The CDR3 DNA is TGTGCCAGCACCCTAGCGGGAGGCCATTACGAGCAGTACTTC.

The chain is built from TRBV7-2 and TRBJ2-3; 8 bases line up with TRBD2. The ends lost 4 bases at V and 11 bases at J; junction bases unmatched: 5. Germline V gene lookup returns CDR1 SGHTA and CDR2 FQGNSA. This CDR3 contains 12 residues. Here the CDR3 DNA reads TGTGCCAGCAGCTCCCGGGGGGGAAAGCAGTATTTT. Encoded protein: CASSSRGGKQYF.

This clone was recorded only once. This chain joins TRBV10-1 and TRBJ2-1; 9 nucleotides agree with TRBD2. J lost 8 bases, V lost 6 bases, and 11 bases had no gene match. The V gene's germline CDR1 is WNHNN and CDR2 SYGVQD (reference sequence). CDR3 length equals 15 residues. CDR3 region: CASSRGAGGGDEQFF. The CDR3 nucleotides read TGCGCCAGCAGCCGCGGAGCGGGAGGTGGGGATGAGCAGTTCTTC.

The gene calls are TRBV19 and TRBJ1-6; 8 bases are shared with TRBD1. The V segment lost 5 bases and the J segment 6 bases; nucleotides outside the gene matches: 3. The germline CDR1 and CDR2 sequences are LNHDA and SQIVND (reference sequence). This CDR3 is built from 14 residues. CDR3 loop: CASSGGQANSPLHF. CDR3 nucleotides: TGTGCCAGTAGTGGGGGACAGGCTAATTCACCCCTCCACTTT.

V usage is TRBV18 and J usage is TRBJ2-3, with a weak D call TRBD2 (5 bases). Germline V gives CDR1 KGHSH, CDR2 LQKENI. V dropped 7 bases and J dropped 1 base, with 15 bases sitting between them. This CDR3 comprises 15 residues. The CDR3 loop reads CASFRTSEGTDTQYF. CDR3 in DNA: TGTGCCAGCTTCCGGACCTCGGAGGGCACAGATACGCAGTATTTT.

The V and J genes are TRBV5-1 and TRBJ1-1; the match to TRBD1 covers 7 bases. Trimming took 0 bases from V and 3 from J; bases not matched to a gene: 8. The CDR3 is made up of 16 amino acids. Germline values: CDR1 SGHRS, CDR2 YFSETQ. CDR3: CASSLGTGAWDTEAFF. CDR3 nucleotides: TGCGCCAGCAGCTTGGGAACAGGGGCGTGGGACACTGAAGCTTTCTTT.

The gene calls are TRBV9 and TRBJ2-7; D could derive from TRBD1 or TRBD2 (6 bases each). CDR1 is SGDLS and CDR2 is YYNGEE in the germline V gene. The CDR3 has 19 residues. With 3 bases removed from V and 4 bases from J, the gap between germline ends came to 29 bases. In nucleotides, the CDR3 is TGTGCCAGCAGCGCCCCCCCGAGGACGGGGGCCCGAGGTGGGTACGAGCAGTACTTC. This translates into CASSAPPRTGARGGYEQYF.

J is TRBJ2-5 and V is TRBV18; D is undetermined. The CDR3 length is 12 residues. Trimming removed 0 bases from V and 3 bases from J, with 2 bases in between. Germline assignment: CDR1 KGHSH and CDR2 LQKENI. DNA for the CDR3: TGTGCCAGCTCACCACCAGAAGAGACCCAGTACTTC. Translation gives CASSPPEETQYF.

The rearrangement links TRBV14 to TRBJ1-5; D is possibly TRBD1 (5 bases). The CDR3 sequence is 17 residues long. Trimming stripped 7 bases from V and 1 base from J, with 20 bases between. CDR1 is SGHDN, CDR2 FVKESK, per germline. CDR3 protein: CASNRDSPKGSNQPQHF. The CDR3 coding sequence is TGTGCCAGCAACCGGGACTCTCCTAAGGGAAGCAATCAGCCCCAGCATTTT. The whole variable domain, filled in from reference TRBV14 and TRBJ1-5, reads EAGVTQFPSHSVIEKGQTVTLRCDPISGHDNLYWYRRVMGKEIKFLLHFVKESKQDESGMPNNRFLAERTGGTYSTLKVQPAELEDSGVYFCASNRDSPKGSNQPQHFGDGTRLSIL.

The chain couples TRBV13 to TRBJ2-3; D possibly corresponds to TRBD2 (5 bases). Germline CDR1 reads PRHDT; CDR2 reads FYEKMQ (reference sequence). This CDR3 comprises 16 residues. Trimming removed 7 bases from V and 1 base from J, with 18 bases in between. CDR3 nucleotide sequence: TGTGCCAGCACCCCTACCTACGGGAAGGGCACAGATACGCAGTATTTT. Translating it yields CASTPTYGKGTDTQYF.

The chain is built from TRBV3-1 (or the pseudogene TRBV3-2) and TRBJ2-5; TRBD2 matches at 9 bases. Germline lookup yields CDR1 LGHDT and CDR2 YNNKEL (reference sequence). The CDR3 has 16 amino acids. The J segment lost 4 bases and the V segment lost 3 bases, leaving 9 bases of the junction unmatched. The CDR3 nucleotides are TGTGCCAGCAGCCACGGGGCGGGAGGGCCGGCAGAGACCCAGTACTTC. It is translated as CASSHGAGGPAETQYF.

This chain links TRBV7-6 with TRBJ1-3; D perhaps matches TRBD1 (5 bases). The germline gives CDR1 SGHVS, CDR2 FNYEAQ. The CDR3 has 17 amino acids. V lost 2 bases to trimming and J lost 4 bases, with 18 bases between them. The CDR3 loop is CASSLLPGQQIGNTIYF. The CDR3 region has the DNA TGTGCCAGCAGCTTACTTCCGGGGCAACAAATCGGAAACACCATATATTTT.